The 7 T cell receptor beta chains presented below share a single source sample, sequenced in a study of CD8+ T cells in alopecia areata. cDNA prepared by RNA extraction and subsequent reverse transcription served as the template for sequencing. TCRdb keeps only in-frame clones here, not all; method: immunoSEQ multiplex PCR. This sample has approximately 180,000 clones, with 50% to 60% found just once. The source material was CD4+ T cells sorted from blood, sampled at week 0. All receptors come from a human donor with alopecia areata.

The V and J genes are TRBV29-1 and TRBJ2-1, with 7 bases identical to TRBD1. The CDR3 spans 11 residues. V gave up 7 bases and J gave up 6 bases; unmatched junction bases: 3. Per germline, CDR1 SQVTM and CDR2 ANQGSEA. The CDR3 reads CSERQGNEQFF. The DNA for the CDR3 is TGCAGCGAACGACAGGGCAATGAGCAGTTCTTC.

This clone turned up a few times. The chain links TRBV30 to TRBJ2-7; D might be TRBD2 (6 bases). The CDR3 extends over 13 amino acids. Germline CDR1 GTSNPN, CDR2 SVGIG (reference sequence). With 8 bases removed from V and 4 bases from J, the gap between germline ends came to 18 bases. DNA of the CDR3: TGTGCCACCACTCGAAAGGGAGGATACGAGCAGTACTTC. Amino acids: CATTRKGGYEQYF.

The chain has TRBV29-1 and TRBJ2-7, with D tentatively TRBD1 or TRBD2 (6 bases each). Germline V gene sequence: CDR1 SQVTM, CDR2 ANQGSEA. V was trimmed by 2 bases and J by 2 bases, leaving 13 bases between them. The CDR3 is 14 amino acids. CDR3 sequence (DNA): TGCAGCGTTGAACCTCTCGGGGGCCCCTACGAGCAGTACTTC. Translation: CSVEPLGGPYEQYF.

CDR3 residues: CASSFDSSNEKLFF. The CDR3 nucleotides read TGTGCCAGCAGTTTCGACAGTAGCAATGAAAAACTGTTTTTT. The chain joins TRBV27 to TRBJ1-4, with D perhaps matching TRBD1 (5 bases). The CDR3 has 14 residues. From germline, CDR1 is MNHEY and CDR2 SMNVEV (reference sequence). V was trimmed by 3 bases and J by 5 bases, leaving 10 bases between them.

This rearrangement joins TRBV29-1 to TRBJ2-7, with 8 bases aligning to TRBD1. The CDR3 is 12 amino acids. Trimming removed 7 bases from V and 6 bases from J; junction bases left unmatched: 8. CDR1 is SQVTM, CDR2 ANQGSEA, per germline. CDR3 protein: CSAGTGSPEQYF. As DNA, the CDR3 is TGCAGCGCTGGGACAGGCTCCCCCGAGCAGTACTTC.

The chain has TRBV27 and TRBJ1-6; TRBD1 matches 7 bases. The germline V gene encodes CDR1 MNHEY and CDR2 SMNVEV (reference sequence). The junction had 11 bases not matched to a gene; V was cut back by 5 bases and J by 10 bases. The CDR3 length is 15 residues. CDR3 DNA: TGTGCCAGCAGTAGGGCCGGGACAGTCTACTCACCCCTCCACTTT. Residues: CASSRAGTVYSPLHF.

The V gene is TRBV7-2, the J gene TRBJ2-3, with 8 bases aligning to TRBD2. Germline V lookup: CDR1 SGHTA, CDR2 FQGNSA. Unmatched junction bases numbered 9, after V lost 4 bases and J lost 6 bases. The CDR3 totals 15 residues. The CDR3 sequence: CASSSRGGRADTQYF. The CDR3 DNA reads TGTGCCAGCAGCTCCCGGGGGGGCCGGGCGGATACGCAGTATTTT.